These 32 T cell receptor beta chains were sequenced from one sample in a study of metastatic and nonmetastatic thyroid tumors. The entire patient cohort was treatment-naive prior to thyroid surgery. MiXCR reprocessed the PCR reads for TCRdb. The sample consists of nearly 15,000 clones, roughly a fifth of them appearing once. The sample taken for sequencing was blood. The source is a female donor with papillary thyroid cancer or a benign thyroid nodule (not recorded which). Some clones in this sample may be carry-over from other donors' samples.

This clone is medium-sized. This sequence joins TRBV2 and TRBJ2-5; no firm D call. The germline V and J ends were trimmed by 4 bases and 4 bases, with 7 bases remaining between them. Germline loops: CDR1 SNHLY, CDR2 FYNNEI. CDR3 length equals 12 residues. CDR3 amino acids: CASSVVGETQYF. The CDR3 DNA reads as TGTGCCAGCAGTGTTGTCGGAGAGACCCAGTACTTC.

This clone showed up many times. Written as DNA, the CDR3 is TGTGCCAGCAGCCAAGATCCCGTAGTCTCGGGAGATACGCAGTATTTT. It codes for CASSQDPVVSGDTQYF. The chain uses TRBV4-2 and TRBJ2-3; no firm D call. CDR3 length: 16 amino acids. Per germline, CDR1 LGHNA and CDR2 YNFKEQ. The V end lost 0 bases, the J end lost 5 bases, and 15 bases lay between the germline ends.

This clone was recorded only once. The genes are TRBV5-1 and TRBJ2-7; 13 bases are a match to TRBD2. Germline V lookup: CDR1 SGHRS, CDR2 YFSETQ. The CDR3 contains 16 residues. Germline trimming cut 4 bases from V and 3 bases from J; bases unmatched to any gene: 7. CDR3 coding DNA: TGCGCCAGCAGCGATATAGGACTAGCGGGAGTCTACGAGCAGTACTTC. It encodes CASSDIGLAGVYEQYF.

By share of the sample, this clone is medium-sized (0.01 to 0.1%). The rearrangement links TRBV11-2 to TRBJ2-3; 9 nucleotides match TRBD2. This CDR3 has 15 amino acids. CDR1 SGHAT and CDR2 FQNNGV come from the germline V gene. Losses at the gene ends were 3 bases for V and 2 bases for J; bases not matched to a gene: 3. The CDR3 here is CASSFLAGLTDTQYF. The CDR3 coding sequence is TGTGCCAGCAGCTTCCTAGCGGGACTCACAGATACGCAGTATTTT.

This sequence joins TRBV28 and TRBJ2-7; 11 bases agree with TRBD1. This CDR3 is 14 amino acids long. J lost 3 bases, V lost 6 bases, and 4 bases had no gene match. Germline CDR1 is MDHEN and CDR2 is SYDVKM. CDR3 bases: TGTGCCAGCAGGGGGACAGGGGGGAACTACGAGCAGTACTTC. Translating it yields CASRGTGGNYEQYF.

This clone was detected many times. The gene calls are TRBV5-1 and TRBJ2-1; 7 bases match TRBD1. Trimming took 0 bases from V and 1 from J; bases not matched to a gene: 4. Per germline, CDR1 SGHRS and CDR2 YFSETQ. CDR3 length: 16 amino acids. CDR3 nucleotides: TGCGCCAGCAGCTTGGGATACAGGGGTTCCTACAATGAGCAGTTCTTC. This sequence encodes CASSLGYRGSYNEQFF.

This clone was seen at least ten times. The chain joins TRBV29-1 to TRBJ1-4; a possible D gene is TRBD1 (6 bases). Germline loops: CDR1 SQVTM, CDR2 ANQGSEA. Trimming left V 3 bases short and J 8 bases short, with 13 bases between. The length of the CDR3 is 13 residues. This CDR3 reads CSVDPGVGEKLFF. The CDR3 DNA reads TGCAGCGTTGACCCAGGGGTTGGCGAAAAACTGTTTTTT.

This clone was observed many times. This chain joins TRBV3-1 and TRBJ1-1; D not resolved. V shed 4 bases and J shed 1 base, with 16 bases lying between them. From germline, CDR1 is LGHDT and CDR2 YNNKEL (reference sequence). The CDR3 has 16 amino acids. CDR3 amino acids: CASSPGGPGSNTEAFF. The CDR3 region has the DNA TGTGCCAGCAGCCCAGGAGGTCCGGGATCGAACACTGAAGCTTTCTTT.

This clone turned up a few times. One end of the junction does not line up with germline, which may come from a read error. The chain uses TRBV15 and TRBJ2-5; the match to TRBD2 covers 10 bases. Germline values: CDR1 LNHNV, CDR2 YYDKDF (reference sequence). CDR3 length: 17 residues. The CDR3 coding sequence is TGTGCCACCAGCACCACACAGGGACTAGCGATGGGAGAGACCCATTACTTC. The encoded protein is CATSTTQGLAMGETHYF.

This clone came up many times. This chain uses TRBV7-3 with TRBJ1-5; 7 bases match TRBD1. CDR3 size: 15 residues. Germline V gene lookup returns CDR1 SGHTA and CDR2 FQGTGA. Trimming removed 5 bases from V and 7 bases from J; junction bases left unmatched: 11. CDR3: CASSLLRGPRQPQHF. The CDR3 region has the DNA TGTGCCAGCAGCCTACTGAGGGGGCCTAGGCAGCCCCAGCATTTT. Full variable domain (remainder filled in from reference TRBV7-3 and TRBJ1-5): GAGVSQTPSNKVTEKGKYVELRCDPISGHTALYWYRQSLGQGPEFLIYFQGTGAADDSGLPNDRFFAVRPEGSVSTLKIQRTERGDSAVYLCASSLLRGPRQPQHFGDGTRLSIL.

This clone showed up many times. The CDR3 coding sequence is TGTGCCAGCAGTGCCTTGGGACGGTCGAACACTGAAGCTTTCTTT. Translating gives CASSALGRSNTEAFF. V gene TRBV28 combines with J gene TRBJ1-1; TRBD1 is a possible D gene (5 bases). Per germline, CDR1 MDHEN and CDR2 SYDVKM. V dropped 5 bases and J dropped 1 base, with 14 bases sitting between them. The CDR3 has 15 amino acids.

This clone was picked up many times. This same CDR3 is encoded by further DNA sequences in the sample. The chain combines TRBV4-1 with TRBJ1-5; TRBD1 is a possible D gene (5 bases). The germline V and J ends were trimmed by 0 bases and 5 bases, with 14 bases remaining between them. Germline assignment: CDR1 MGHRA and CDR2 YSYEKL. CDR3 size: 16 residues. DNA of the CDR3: TGCGCCAGCAGCCAAGATCTGGGGGGGGACCATCAGCCCCAGCATTTT. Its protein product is CASSQDLGGDHQPQHF.

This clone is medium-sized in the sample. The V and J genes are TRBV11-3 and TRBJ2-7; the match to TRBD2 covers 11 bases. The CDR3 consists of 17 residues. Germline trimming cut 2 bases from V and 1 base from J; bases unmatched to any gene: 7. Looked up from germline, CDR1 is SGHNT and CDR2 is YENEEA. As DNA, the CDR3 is TGTGCCAGCAGCTTACTACTAGCGGGAGATATATCCTACGAGCAGTACTTC. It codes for CASSLLLAGDISYEQYF.

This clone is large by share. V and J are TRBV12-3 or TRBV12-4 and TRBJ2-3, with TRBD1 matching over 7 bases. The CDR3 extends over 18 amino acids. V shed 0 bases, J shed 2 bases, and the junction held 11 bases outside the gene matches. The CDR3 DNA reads TGTGCCAGCAGTTTAGCGCTTAGGGGACAGATAATCACAGATACGCAGTATTTT. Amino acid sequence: CASSLALRGQIITDTQYF.

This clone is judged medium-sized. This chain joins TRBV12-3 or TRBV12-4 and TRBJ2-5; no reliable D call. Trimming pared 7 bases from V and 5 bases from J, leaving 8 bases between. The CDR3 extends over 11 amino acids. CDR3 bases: TGTGCCAGCAAAGGCAGGGAGACCCAGTACTTC. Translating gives CASKGRETQYF.

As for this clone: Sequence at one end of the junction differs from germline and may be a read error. The CDR3 coding sequence is TGTGCCGTTCGCCGGGACAGGGCTGACAATGAGCGGTTCTTC. It encodes CAVRRDRADNERFF. The chain combines TRBV6-1 with TRBJ2-1; 9 nucleotides agree with TRBD1. There are 14 residues in the CDR3. The germline V gene has CDR1 MNHNS and CDR2 SASEGT.

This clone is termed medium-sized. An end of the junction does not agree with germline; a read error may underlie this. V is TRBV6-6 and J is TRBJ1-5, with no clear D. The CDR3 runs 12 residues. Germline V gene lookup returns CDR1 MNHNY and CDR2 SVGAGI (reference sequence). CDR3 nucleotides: TGTGCCAGCAGTTACAGGAATCAGCCCCTGCATTTT. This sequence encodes CASSYRNQPLHF.

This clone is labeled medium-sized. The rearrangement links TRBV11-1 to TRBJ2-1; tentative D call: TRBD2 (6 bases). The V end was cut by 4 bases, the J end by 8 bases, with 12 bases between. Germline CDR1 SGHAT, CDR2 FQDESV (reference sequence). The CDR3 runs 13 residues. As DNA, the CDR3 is TGTGCCAGCAGCTACGTGACTAGTCATGAGCAGTTCTTC. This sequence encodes CASSYVTSHEQFF.

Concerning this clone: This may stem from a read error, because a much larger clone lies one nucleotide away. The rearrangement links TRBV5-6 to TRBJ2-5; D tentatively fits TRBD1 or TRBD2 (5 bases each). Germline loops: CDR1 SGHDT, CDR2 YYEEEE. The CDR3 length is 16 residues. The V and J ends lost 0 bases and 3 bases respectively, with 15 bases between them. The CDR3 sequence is CASSLGSGTPKETQYF. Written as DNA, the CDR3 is TGTGCCAGCAGCTTGGGGTCGGGGACGCCTAAAGAGACCCAGTACTTC. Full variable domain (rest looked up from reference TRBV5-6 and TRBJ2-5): DAGVTQSPTHLIKTRGQQVTLRCSPKSGHDTVSWYQQALGQGPQFIFQYYEEEERQRGNFPDRFSGHQFPNYSSELNVNALLLGDSALYLCASSLGSGTPKETQYFGPGTRLLVL.

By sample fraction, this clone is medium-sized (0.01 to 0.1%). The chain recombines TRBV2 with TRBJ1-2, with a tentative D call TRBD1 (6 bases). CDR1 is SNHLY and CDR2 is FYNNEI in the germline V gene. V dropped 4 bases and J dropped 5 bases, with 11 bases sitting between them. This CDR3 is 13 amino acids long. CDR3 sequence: CASSVNREYGYTF. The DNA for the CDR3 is TGTGCCAGCAGTGTAAACAGGGAATATGGCTACACCTTC.

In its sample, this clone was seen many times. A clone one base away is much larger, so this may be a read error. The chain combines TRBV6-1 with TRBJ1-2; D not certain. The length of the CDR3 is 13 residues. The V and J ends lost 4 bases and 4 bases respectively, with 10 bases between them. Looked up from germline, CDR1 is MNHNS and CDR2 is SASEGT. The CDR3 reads CASSGAVPYGYTF. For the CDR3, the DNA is TGTGCCAGCAGTGGGGCAGTGCCCTATGGCTACACCTTC.

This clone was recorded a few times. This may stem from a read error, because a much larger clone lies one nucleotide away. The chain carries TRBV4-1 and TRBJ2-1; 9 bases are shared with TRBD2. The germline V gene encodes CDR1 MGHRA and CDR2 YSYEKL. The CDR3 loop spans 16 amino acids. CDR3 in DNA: TGCGCCAGCAGCCCGGCAGCTAGCGGGACACACAATGGGCAGTTCTTC. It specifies CASSPAASGTHNGQFF.

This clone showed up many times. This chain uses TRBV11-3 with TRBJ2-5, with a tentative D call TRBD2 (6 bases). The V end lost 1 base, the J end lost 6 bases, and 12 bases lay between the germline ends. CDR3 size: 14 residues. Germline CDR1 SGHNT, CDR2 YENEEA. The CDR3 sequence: CASSLGGEPKTQYF. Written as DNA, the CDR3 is TGTGCCAGCAGCTTAGGGGGGGAGCCTAAGACCCAGTACTTC.

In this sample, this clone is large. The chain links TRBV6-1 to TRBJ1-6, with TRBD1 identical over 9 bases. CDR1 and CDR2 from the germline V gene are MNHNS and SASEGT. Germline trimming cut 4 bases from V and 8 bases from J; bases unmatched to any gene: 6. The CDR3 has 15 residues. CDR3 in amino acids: CASSGQQGADSPLHF. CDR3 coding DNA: TGTGCCAGCAGTGGACAACAGGGGGCGGATTCACCCCTCCACTTT.

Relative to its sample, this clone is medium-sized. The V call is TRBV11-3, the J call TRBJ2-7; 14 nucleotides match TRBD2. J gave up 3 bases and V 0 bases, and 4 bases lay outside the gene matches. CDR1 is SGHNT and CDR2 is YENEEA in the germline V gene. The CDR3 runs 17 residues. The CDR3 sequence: CASSLERGLAGDYEQYF. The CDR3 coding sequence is TGTGCCAGCAGCTTAGAGAGGGGACTAGCGGGGGACTACGAGCAGTACTTC.

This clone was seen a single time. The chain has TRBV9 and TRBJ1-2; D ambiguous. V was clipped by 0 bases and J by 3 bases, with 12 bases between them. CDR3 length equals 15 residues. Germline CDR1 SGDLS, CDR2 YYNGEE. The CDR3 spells CASSVAPGGYYGYTF. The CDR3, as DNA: TGTGCCAGCAGCGTAGCGCCTGGCGGGTACTATGGCTACACCTTC.

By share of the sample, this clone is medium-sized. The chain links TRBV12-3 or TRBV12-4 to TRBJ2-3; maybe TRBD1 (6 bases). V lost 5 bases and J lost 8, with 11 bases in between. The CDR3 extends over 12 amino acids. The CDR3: CASSLNRATQYF. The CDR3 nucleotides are TGTGCCAGCAGTCTAAACAGGGCTACGCAGTATTTT.

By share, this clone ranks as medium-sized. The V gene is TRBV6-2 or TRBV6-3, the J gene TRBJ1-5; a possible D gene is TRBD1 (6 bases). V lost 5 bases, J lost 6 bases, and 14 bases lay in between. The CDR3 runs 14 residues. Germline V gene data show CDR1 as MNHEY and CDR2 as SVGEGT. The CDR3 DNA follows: TGTGCCAGCAGTCGGAGAAACAGGGTTCAGCCCCAGCATTTT. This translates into CASSRRNRVQPQHF.

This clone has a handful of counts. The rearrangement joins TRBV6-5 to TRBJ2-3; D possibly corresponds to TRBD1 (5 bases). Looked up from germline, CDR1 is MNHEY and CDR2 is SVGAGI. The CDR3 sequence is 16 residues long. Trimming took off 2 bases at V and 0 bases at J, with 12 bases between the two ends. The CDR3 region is CASSYGGAPSTDTQYF. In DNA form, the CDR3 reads TGTGCCAGCAGTTACGGTGGGGCTCCTAGCACAGATACGCAGTATTTT.

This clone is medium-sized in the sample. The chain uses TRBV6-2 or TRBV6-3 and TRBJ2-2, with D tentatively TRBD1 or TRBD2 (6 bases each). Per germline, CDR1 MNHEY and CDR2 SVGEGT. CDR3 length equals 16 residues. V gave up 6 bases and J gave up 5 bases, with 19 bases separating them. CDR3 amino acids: CASSPLGGLVTGELFF. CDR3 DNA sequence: TGTGCCAGCAGCCCACTCGGGGGCCTAGTGACCGGGGAGCTGTTTTTT.

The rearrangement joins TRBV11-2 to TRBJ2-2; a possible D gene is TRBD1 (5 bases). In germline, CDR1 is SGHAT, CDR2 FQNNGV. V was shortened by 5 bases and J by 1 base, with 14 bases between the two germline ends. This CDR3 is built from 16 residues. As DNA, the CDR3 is TGTGCCAGCAGCGCTGTCCGGACATGGAACACCGGGGAGCTGTTTTTT. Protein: CASSAVRTWNTGELFF.

CDR3 coding DNA: TGTGCCACCATCGACGCCGGGACTAGCGGGAGTGATGAGCAGTTCTTC. Residues: CATIDAGTSGSDEQFF. The rearrangement links TRBV24-1 to TRBJ2-1; TRBD2 matches at 14 bases. With 8 bases clipped from V and 8 bases from J, the junction kept 10 bases outside the gene matches. This CDR3 spans 16 amino acids. Germline-derived CDR1 and CDR2 are KGHDR and SFDVKD.